Listed below are T cell receptor beta chains from one sample, sequenced in a study of blood T cell repertoires in COVID-19. The repertoire was sequenced with immunoSEQ multiplex PCR; TCRdb's copy has only in-frame clones and lacks some. The table includes 200,000 or so clones, about 87% detected once. The sequencing input was peripheral blood. These receptors came from a man aged 65 to 85 with acute or convalescent COVID-19. Each CDR3 is given with its conserved first and last residue.

V gene: TRBV10-3
CDR3 length: 15
CDR3 protein: CASSGLAGQNYEQYF

V gene: TRBV5-4
CDR3 length: 12
CDR3 protein: CASGDSSYEQYF

V gene: TRBV19
CDR3 length: 15
CDR3 protein: CASRLGQGDYNEQFF

V gene: TRBV4-2
CDR3 length: 15
CDR3 protein: CASSQRTGDWEKLFF

V gene: TRBV28
CDR3 length: 17
CDR3 protein: CASSPLPTSGRAGEQFF

V gene: TRBV20-1
CDR3 length: 20
CDR3 protein: CSASTGPTQQTQNSGNTIYF

V gene: TRBV5-4
CDR3 length: 14
CDR3 protein: CASSPDRGGAWQYF

V gene: TRBV2
CDR3 length: 15
CDR3 protein: CASKTGGFSGNTIYF

V gene: TRBV6-2/TRBV6-3
CDR3 length: 18
CDR3 protein: CASSYSPLAGGSRDEQFF

V gene: TRBV5-1
CDR3 length: 20
CDR3 protein: CASSMGPERTPRSGANVLTF

V gene: TRBV28
CDR3 length: 16
CDR3 protein: CASSIYGLADHNEQFF

V gene: TRBV6-6
CDR3 length: 13
CDR3 protein: CASAEHSNQPQHF

V gene: TRBV19
CDR3 length: 15
CDR3 protein: CASSIVSGGGNEQFF

V gene: TRBV6-2/TRBV6-3
CDR3 length: 15
CDR3 protein: CASSRETSGSTEQFF

V gene: TRBV5-6
CDR3 length: 13
CDR3 protein: CASSLVQDEKLFF

V gene: TRBV28
CDR3 length: 14
CDR3 protein: CASGRAGTSYEQYF

V gene: TRBV29-1
CDR3 length: 13
CDR3 protein: CSAGQGGLTEAFF

V gene: TRBV5-1
CDR3 length: 14
CDR3 protein: CASSLDALSGVLTF

V gene: TRBV9
CDR3 length: 15
CDR3 protein: CASSVGGTLSYEQYF

V gene: TRBV9
CDR3 length: 14
CDR3 protein: CASSVVDRGYGYTF

V gene: TRBV27
CDR3 length: 17
CDR3 protein: CASSLLPVGGVGYEQYF

V gene: TRBV15
CDR3 length: 15
CDR3 protein: CATSSGGTPEREQYF

V gene: TRBV6-6
CDR3 length: 15
CDR3 protein: CASREGGARNYGYTF